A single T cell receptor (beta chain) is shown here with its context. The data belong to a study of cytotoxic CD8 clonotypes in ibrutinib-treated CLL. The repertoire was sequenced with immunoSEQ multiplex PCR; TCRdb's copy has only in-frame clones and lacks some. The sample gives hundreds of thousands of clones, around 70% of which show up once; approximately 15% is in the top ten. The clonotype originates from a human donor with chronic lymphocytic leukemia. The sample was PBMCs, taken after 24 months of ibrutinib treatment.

CDR3 loop: CASSLGQGEYDTQYF. CDR3 nucleotide sequence: TGCGCCAGCAGCTTGGGACAGGGGGAATACGATACGCAGTATTTT. The chain is built from TRBV5-1 and TRBJ2-3; 9 nucleotides agree with TRBD1. There are 15 residues in the CDR3. The junction had 5 bases not matched to a gene; V was cut back by 0 bases and J by 6 bases. The germline CDR1 and CDR2 sequences are SGHRS and YFSETQ.